Included here is one TCR beta chain sequence, with context. Its specificity is unknown. The time point is: blood 2 weeks post-SBRT. Stated treatment: 15 Gy SBRT to primary tumor, nephrectomy 4 weeks later. The J segment lost 5 bases and the V segment lost 5 bases, leaving 4 bases of the junction unmatched. CDR1 and CDR2 (germline): MRHNA, SNTAGT. This CDR3 is 13 amino acids long. The data derive from a study of radiation and T cells in renal cell carcinoma. Study conclusions and caveats: Baseline intratumoral clonotype presence is unknown without pretreatment biopsies.

Sequencing was performed with immunoSEQ multiplex PCR; in TCRdb, only in-frame clones are kept and a portion is missing. The table lists around 86,000 clones, roughly 85% of them singletons. The material was blood, obtained from a patient whose treatment included radiotherapy and nephrectomy. The receptor's source is a woman in her forties or fifties with renal cell carcinoma. V is TRBV6-4 and J is TRBJ2-5, with 8 bases identical to TRBD1. The DNA of the CDR3 is TGTGCCAGCAGTCTAAACAGGGGGGAGACCCAGTACTTC. Its translation: CASSLNRGETQYF.